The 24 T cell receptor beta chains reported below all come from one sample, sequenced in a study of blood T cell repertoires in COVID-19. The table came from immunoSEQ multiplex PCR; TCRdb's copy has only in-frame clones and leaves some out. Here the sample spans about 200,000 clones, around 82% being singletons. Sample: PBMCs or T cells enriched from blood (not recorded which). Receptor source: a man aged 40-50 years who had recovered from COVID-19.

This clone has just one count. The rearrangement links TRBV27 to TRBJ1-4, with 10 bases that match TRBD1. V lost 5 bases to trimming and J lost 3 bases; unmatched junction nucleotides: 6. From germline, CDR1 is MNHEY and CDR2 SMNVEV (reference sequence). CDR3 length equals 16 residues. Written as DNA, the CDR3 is TGTGCCAGCAGTGTCGGGACAGGGGTTCCTAATGAAAAACTGTTTTTT. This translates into CASSVGTGVPNEKLFF.

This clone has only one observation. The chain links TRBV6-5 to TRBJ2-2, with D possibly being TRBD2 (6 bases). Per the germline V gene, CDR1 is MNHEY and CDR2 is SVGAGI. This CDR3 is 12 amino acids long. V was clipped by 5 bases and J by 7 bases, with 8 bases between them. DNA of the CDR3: TGTGCCAGCAGTATGGGAGGCGGGGAGCTGTTTTTT. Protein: CASSMGGGELFF.

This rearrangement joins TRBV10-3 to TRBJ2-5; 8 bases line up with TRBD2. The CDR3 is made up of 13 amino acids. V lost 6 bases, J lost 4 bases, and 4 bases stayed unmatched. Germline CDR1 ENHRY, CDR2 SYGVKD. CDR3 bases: TGTGCCATCAGAGGGACTAGTGGAGAGACCCAGTACTTC. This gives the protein CAIRGTSGETQYF.

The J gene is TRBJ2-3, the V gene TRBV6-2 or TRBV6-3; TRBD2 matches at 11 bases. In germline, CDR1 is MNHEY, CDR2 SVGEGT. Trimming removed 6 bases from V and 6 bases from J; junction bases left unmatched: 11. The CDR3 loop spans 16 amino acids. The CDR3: CASSSALAGELDTQYF. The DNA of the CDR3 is TGTGCCAGCAGCTCAGCACTAGCGGGGGAGTTGGATACGCAGTATTTT.

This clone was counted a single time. In nucleotides, the CDR3 is TGTGCCAGCTCACCTTGGGACTTGAACACTGAAGCTTTCTTT. Encoded protein: CASSPWDLNTEAFF. The V gene is TRBV18, the J gene TRBJ1-1, with D tentatively TRBD1 (5 bases). The ends were cut back, 3 bases at V and 0 bases at J, with 8 bases in the middle. The length of the CDR3 is 14 residues. CDR1 is KGHSH and CDR2 is LQKENI in the germline V gene.

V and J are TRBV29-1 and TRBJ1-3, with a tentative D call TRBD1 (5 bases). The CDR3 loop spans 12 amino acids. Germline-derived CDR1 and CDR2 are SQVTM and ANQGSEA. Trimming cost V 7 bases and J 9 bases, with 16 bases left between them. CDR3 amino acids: CSAPSQGGTIYF. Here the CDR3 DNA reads TGCAGCGCCCCCTCCCAGGGAGGCACCATATATTTT.

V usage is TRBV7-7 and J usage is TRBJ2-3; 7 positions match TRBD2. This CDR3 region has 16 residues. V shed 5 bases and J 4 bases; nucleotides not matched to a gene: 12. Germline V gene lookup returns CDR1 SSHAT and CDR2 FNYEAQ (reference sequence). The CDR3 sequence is CASSPRAGLTSDTQYF. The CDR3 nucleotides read TGTGCCAGCAGCCCACGAGCGGGACTAACATCAGATACGCAGTATTTT.

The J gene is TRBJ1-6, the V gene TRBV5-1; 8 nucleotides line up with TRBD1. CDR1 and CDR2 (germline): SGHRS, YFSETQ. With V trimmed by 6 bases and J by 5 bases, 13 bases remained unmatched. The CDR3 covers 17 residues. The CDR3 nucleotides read TGCGCCAGCACCGCACTAGGACAGGGCGCCGATAATTCACCCCTCCACTTT. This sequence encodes CASTALGQGADNSPLHF.

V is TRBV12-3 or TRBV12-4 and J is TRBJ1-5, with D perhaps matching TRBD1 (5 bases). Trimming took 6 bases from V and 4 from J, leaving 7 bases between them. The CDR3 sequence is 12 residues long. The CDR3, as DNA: TGTGCCAGCAGGGGGGGGAATCAGCCCCAGCATTTT. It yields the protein CASRGGNQPQHF.

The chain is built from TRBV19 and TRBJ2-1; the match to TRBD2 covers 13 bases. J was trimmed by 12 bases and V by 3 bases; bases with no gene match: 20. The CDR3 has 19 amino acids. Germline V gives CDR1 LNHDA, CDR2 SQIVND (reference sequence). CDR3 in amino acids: CASSMNSPGLAGPGKGQFF. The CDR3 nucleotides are TGTGCCAGTAGTATGAACAGCCCGGGACTAGCGGGACCCGGGAAGGGGCAGTTCTTC.

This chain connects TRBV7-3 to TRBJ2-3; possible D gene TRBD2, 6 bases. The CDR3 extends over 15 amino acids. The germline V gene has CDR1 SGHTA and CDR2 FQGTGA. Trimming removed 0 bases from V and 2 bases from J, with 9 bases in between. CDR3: CASSLTGGNTDTQYF. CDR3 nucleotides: TGTGCCAGCAGCTTAACAGGCGGGAACACAGATACGCAGTATTTT.

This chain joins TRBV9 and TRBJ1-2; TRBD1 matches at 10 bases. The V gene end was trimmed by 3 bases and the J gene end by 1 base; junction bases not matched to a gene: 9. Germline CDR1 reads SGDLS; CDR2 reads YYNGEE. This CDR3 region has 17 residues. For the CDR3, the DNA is TGTGCCAGCAGCGCCGGTCCCGGACAGGGGGGTAACTATGGCTACACCTTC. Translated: CASSAGPGQGGNYGYTF.

CDR3 sequence reads: CASQSGGVNEQFF. CDR3 in DNA: TGTGCCAGTCAAAGCGGGGGGGTGAATGAGCAGTTCTTC. The J gene is TRBJ2-1, the V gene TRBV19; 10 nucleotides agree with TRBD2. There are 13 residues in the CDR3. V was clipped by 8 bases and J by 7 bases; unmatched bases: 5. Per the germline V gene, CDR1 is LNHDA and CDR2 is SQIVND (reference sequence).

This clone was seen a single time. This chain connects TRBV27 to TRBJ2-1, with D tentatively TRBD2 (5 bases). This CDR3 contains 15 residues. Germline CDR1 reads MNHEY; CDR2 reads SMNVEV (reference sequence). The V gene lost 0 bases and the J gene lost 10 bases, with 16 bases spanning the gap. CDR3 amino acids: CASSLSPTRAYEQFF. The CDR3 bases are TGTGCCAGCAGTTTATCTCCCACTAGAGCGTACGAGCAGTTCTTC.

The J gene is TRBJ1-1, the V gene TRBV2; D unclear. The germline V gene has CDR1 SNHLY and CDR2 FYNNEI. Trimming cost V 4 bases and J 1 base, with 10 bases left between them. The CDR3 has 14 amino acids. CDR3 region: CASSVGRKNTEAFF. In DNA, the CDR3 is TGTGCCAGCAGTGTTGGGAGGAAGAACACTGAAGCTTTCTTT.

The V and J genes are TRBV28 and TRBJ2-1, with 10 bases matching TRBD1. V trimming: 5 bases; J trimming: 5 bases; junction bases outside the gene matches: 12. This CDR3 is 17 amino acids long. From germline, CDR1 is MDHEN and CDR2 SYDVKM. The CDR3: CASSGVIGQGGNNEQFF. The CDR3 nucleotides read TGTGCCAGCAGTGGGGTCATCGGACAGGGGGGAAACAATGAGCAGTTCTTC.

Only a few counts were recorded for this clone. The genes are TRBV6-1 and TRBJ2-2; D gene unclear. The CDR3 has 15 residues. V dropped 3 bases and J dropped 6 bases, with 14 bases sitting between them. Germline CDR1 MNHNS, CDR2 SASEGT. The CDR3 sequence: CASSEADVAPGELFF. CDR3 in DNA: TGTGCCAGCAGTGAGGCCGACGTAGCCCCCGGGGAGCTGTTTTTT.

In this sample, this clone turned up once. As DNA, the CDR3 is TGTGCCAGCAGTTTCCCCTCCCGGGGGGAAGCTTTCTTT. Amino acid sequence: CASSFPSRGEAFF. J is TRBJ1-1 and V is TRBV12-3 or TRBV12-4; tentative D call: TRBD1 (5 bases). The CDR3 runs 13 residues. Trimming stripped 3 bases from V and 8 bases from J, with 13 bases between.

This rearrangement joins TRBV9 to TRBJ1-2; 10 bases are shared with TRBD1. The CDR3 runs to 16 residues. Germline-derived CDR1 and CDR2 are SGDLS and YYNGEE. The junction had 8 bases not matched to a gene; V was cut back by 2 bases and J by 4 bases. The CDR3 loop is CASSVSGTGDRYGYTF. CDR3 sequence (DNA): TGTGCCAGCAGCGTCAGCGGGACAGGGGATCGCTATGGCTACACCTTC.

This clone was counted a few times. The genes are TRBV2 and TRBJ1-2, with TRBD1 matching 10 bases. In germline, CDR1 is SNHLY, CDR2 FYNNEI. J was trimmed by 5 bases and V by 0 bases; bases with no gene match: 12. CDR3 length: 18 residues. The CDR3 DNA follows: TGTGCCAGCAGTGAAGCGTACATTTCCGGGACAGGGGATTATGGCTACACCTTC. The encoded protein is CASSEAYISGTGDYGYTF.

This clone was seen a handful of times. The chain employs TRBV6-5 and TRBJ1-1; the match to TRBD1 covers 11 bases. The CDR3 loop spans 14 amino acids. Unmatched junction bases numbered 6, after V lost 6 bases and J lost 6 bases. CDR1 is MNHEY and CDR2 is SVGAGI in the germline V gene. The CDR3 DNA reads TGTGCCAGCAGATTCGGACAGGGGGCCTCTGAAGCTTTCTTT. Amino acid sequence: CASRFGQGASEAFF.

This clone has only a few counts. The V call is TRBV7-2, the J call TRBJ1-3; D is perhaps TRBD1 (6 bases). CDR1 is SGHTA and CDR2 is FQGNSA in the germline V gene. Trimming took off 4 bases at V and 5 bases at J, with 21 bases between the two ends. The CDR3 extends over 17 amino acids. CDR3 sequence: CASSSPLTGLGRNTIYF. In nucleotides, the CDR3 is TGTGCCAGCAGCTCACCCCTTACAGGGCTCGGGAGAAACACCATATATTTT. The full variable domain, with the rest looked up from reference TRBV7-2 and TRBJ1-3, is GAGVSQSPSNKVTEKGKDVELRCDPISGHTALYWYRQSLGQGLEFLIYFQGNSAPDKSGLPSDRFSAERTGGSVSTLTIQRTQQEDSAVYLCASSSPLTGLGRNTIYFGEGSWLTVV.

The CDR3 region is CASSPRTGADTEAFF. DNA for the CDR3: TGTGCCAGCAGCCCGCGGACAGGGGCGGACACTGAAGCTTTCTTT. V is TRBV7-2 and J is TRBJ1-1; TRBD1 agrees at 9 bases. The CDR3 sequence is 15 residues long. Germline V lookup: CDR1 SGHTA, CDR2 FQGNSA. V trimming: 5 bases; J trimming: 3 bases; junction bases outside the gene matches: 7.

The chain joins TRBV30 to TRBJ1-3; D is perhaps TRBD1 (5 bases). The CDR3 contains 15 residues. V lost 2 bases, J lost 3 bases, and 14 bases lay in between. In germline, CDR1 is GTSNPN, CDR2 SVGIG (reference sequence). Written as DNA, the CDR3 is TGTGCCTGGAGTAGGGCAGGGTATTTTGGAAACACCATATATTTT. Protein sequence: CAWSRAGYFGNTIYF. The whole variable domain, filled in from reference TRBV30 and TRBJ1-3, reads SQTIHQWPATLVQPVGSPLSLECTVEGTSNPNLYWYRQAAGRGLQLLFYSVGIGQISSEVPQNLSASRPQDRQFILSSKKLLLSDSGFYLCAWSRAGYFGNTIYFGEGSWLTVV.